The 16 T cell receptor beta chains in this list originate from one sample, sequenced in a study of blood T cells in healthy people across ages. A sample-barcoded 5' primer and a J-beta primer mix were used in a second PCR of about 7 to 12 cycles. TCRdb analysed the 5' RACE reads with MiXCR anew, one entry per CDR3 protein. Among about 1,600,000 distinct CDR3 sequences listed, around two fifths were seen once. Input material: blood. The receptors stem from a woman aged 18-29 years in good health.

This clonotype was counted many times. This chain joins TRBV2 and TRBJ2-1; D gene unclear. Germline CDR1 SNHLY, CDR2 FYNNEI. V lost 7 bases and J lost 0, with 1 base in between. CDR3 length equals 11 residues. The chain's CDR3 is CASTSYNEQFF. The DNA of the CDR3 is TGTGCCAGCACCTCCTACAATGAGCAGTTCTTC.

The gene calls are TRBV10-3 and TRBJ1-1; no clear D gene. V was cut by 2 bases and J by 1 base, with 5 bases left in between. The V gene's germline CDR1 is ENHRY and CDR2 SYGVKD. This CDR3 is 13 amino acids long. The CDR3: CAISETRNTEAFF. In DNA, the CDR3 is TGTGCCATCAGTGAGACCAGGAACACTGAAGCTTTCTTT.

This sequence joins TRBV29-1 and TRBJ2-7, with D tentatively TRBD1 (5 bases). Trimming shortened V by 4 bases and J by 2 bases, and 9 bases separated the two germline ends. Germline CDR1 reads SQVTM; CDR2 reads ANQGSEA. The length of the CDR3 is 12 residues. The CDR3 nucleotides are TGCAGCGTTGGGGTGGACACCTACGAGCAGTACTTC. Its translation: CSVGVDTYEQYF.

The chain is built from TRBV28 and TRBJ1-1; D perhaps matches TRBD1 (5 bases). The CDR3 spans 16 residues. Germline V gene data show CDR1 as MDHEN and CDR2 as SYDVKM. V shed 5 bases and J shed 4 bases, with 20 bases lying between them. CDR3 sequence reads: CASSLTPQGKVTEAFF. The CDR3 coding sequence is TGTGCCAGCAGTCTCACCCCCCAGGGTAAGGTCACTGAAGCTTTCTTT. Full variable domain (rest looked up from reference TRBV28 and TRBJ1-1): DVKVTQSSRYLVKRTGEKVFLECVQDMDHENMFWYRQDPGLGLRLIYFSYDVKMKEKGDIPEGYSVSREKKERFSLILESASTNQTSMYLCASSLTPQGKVTEAFFGQGTRLTVV.

This clonotype was observed a handful of times. The chain recombines TRBV12-3 or TRBV12-4 with TRBJ1-2, with D possibly TRBD1 on 5 matching bases. V was clipped by 6 bases and J by 8 bases, with 10 bases between them. This CDR3 has 11 amino acids. CDR3 DNA sequence: TGTGCCAGCAGGCAGGGTGAGGGCTACACCTTC. Protein: CASRQGEGYTF.

Comment on this clonotype: Without the conserved terminal phenylalanine or tryptophan, this CDR3 likely stems from a read error. This chain links TRBV4-2 with TRBJ2-5, with 12 bases identical to TRBD2. The V gene end was trimmed by 4 bases and the J gene end by 1 base; junction bases not matched to a gene: 4. The length of the CDR3 is 16 residues. Germline values: CDR1 LGHNA, CDR2 YNFKEQ. CDR3 nucleotides: TGTGCCAGCAGCCCACCGGGACTAGCGGGCCAAGAGACCCAGTACTCC. It encodes CASSPPGLAGQETQYS.

The rearrangement uses TRBV6-2 or TRBV6-3 and TRBJ2-5, with D possibly being TRBD2 (5 bases). The CDR3 has 13 residues. Trimming removed 6 bases from V and 11 bases from J, with 19 bases in between. Germline CDR1 MNHEY, CDR2 SVGEGT. In nucleotides, the CDR3 is TGTGCCAGCAGGCTGCCCGTAGGAGGAGAGCAGTACTTC. Protein sequence: CASRLPVGGEQYF.

The chain has TRBV7-3 and TRBJ1-6; D ambiguous. The CDR3 loop spans 18 amino acids. Germline loops: CDR1 SGHTA, CDR2 FQGTGA. V shed 5 bases and J shed 0 bases, with 17 bases lying between them. Here the CDR3 reads CASSLRGQESSYNSPLHF. In DNA, the CDR3 is TGTGCCAGCAGCCTCAGAGGCCAGGAGAGCTCCTATAATTCACCCCTCCACTTT.

The V gene is TRBV25-1, the J gene TRBJ2-5; 7 bases map to TRBD1. The CDR3 length is 15 residues. Germline loops: CDR1 MGHDK, CDR2 SYGVNS. Trimming cost V 6 bases and J 5 bases; bases outside gene matches: 12. This chain's CDR3 is CASSSDRAGGETQYF. CDR3 DNA sequence: TGTGCCAGCAGCTCAGACAGGGCCGGCGGGGAGACCCAGTACTTC.

This chain joins TRBV20-1 and TRBJ1-4, with D unclear. CDR1 is DFQATT, CDR2 SNEGSKA, per germline (reference sequence). CDR3 size: 11 residues. V dropped 4 bases and J dropped 0 bases, with 0 bases sitting between them. CDR3 bases: TGCAGTGCTACAACTAATGAAAAACTGTTTTTT. It codes for CSATTNEKLFF.

J is TRBJ1-2 and V is TRBV6-5; possibly TRBD1 for D (5 bases). V lost 6 bases, J lost 13 bases, and 15 bases lay in between. The V gene's germline CDR1 is MNHEY and CDR2 SVGAGI. CDR3 length equals 11 residues. This chain's CDR3 is CASSPGDRCTF. CDR3 sequence (DNA): TGTGCCAGCAGCCCGGGGGATCGATGCACCTTC.

This clonotype was seen many times. This chain links TRBV27 with TRBJ2-2, with 7 nucleotides matching TRBD2. V lost 6 bases to trimming and J lost 8 bases; unmatched junction nucleotides: 6. Germline V lookup: CDR1 MNHEY, CDR2 SMNVEV (reference sequence). The CDR3 has 13 amino acids. CDR3 nucleotides: TGTGCCAGCAGACCGGGAGGCGTAGGGGAGCTGTTTTTT. This gives the protein CASRPGGVGELFF.

The rearrangement uses TRBV28 and TRBJ2-7; 7 nucleotides align to TRBD1. J lost 0 bases, V lost 10 bases, and 9 bases had no gene match. The germline gives CDR1 MDHEN, CDR2 SYDVKM. The length of the CDR3 is 14 residues. DNA for the CDR3: TGTGCCACGGGACAGATACCATCCTCCTACGAGCAGTACTTC. Translation gives CATGQIPSSYEQYF.

In the case of this clonotype: A much larger clone lies one base from this, so it may be a read error. The chain carries TRBV29-1 and TRBJ2-1, with D maybe TRBD2 (5 bases). The CDR3 has 17 amino acids. CDR1 and CDR2 (germline): SQVTM, ANQGSEA. Trimming removed 7 bases from V and 0 bases from J, with 22 bases in between. CDR3 protein: CSADFSEVGVSYNEQFF. The CDR3 nucleotides read TGCAGCGCGGACTTCAGCGAGGTTGGAGTCTCCTACAATGAGCAGTTCTTC.

As to this clonotype: The germline gene is not matched at one end of the junction; a read error may be the cause. This sequence joins TRBV24-1 and TRBJ1-2; D remains unclear. The CDR3 is 14 amino acids. Germline V CDR1 and CDR2: KGHDR, SFDVKD. In DNA form, the CDR3 reads TGTGTCACCAGTGATTTGGCCAAGGCCTATGGCTACACCTTC. This translates into CVTSDLAKAYGYTF.

In this sample, this clonotype turned up a few times. V gene TRBV7-6 combines with J gene TRBJ2-1; TRBD1 aligns across 7 bases. V was clipped by 4 bases and J by 4 bases; unmatched bases: 7. Germline CDR1 reads SGHVS; CDR2 reads FNYEAQ. CDR3 length: 15 amino acids. CDR3 sequence: CASSSRQGTYNEQFF. The CDR3 DNA sequence: TGTGCCAGCAGCTCTCGACAGGGAACTTACAATGAGCAGTTCTTC.